The 18 T cell receptor beta chains below come from one sample, sequenced in a study of control samples from healthy donors and cancer patients. Method: immunoSEQ multiplex PCR; TCRdb's copy keeps in-frame clones and lacks some. Of almost 95,000 clones in the sample, about nine tenths were seen once. Sequencing was done on a sample of blood. These receptors came from a woman aged 18-29 years in good health.

The chain uses TRBV9 and TRBJ2-1; no clear D gene. Trimming cost V 2 bases and J 8 bases, with 11 bases left between them. The CDR3 has 13 amino acids. Per the germline V gene, CDR1 is SGDLS and CDR2 is YYNGEE. This CDR3 reads CASSVSGFDEQFF. The CDR3 nucleotides are TGTGCCAGCAGCGTGTCAGGTTTCGATGAGCAGTTCTTC.

The chain couples TRBV6-5 to TRBJ1-2, with TRBD1 matching 9 bases. The CDR3 has 16 residues. CDR1 and CDR2 from the germline V gene are MNHEY and SVGAGI. J gave up 4 bases and V 0 bases, and 6 bases lay outside the gene matches. DNA of the CDR3: TGTGCCAGCAGTTACTCTCCGGGACAGGGTCCCTATGGCTACACCTTC. It translates to CASSYSPGQGPYGYTF.

V is TRBV27 and J is TRBJ1-5, with D possibly TRBD1 on 5 matching bases. V lost 5 bases, J lost 0 bases, and 11 bases lay in between. Germline CDR1 reads MNHEY; CDR2 reads SMNVEV (reference sequence). This CDR3 contains 15 residues. In DNA form, the CDR3 reads TGTGCCAGCAGTCCGGGGGTATATAGCAATCAGCCCCAGCATTTT. Its protein is CASSPGVYSNQPQHF.

The chain employs TRBV9 and TRBJ1-6; 8 bases match TRBD1. The CDR3 consists of 14 residues. V dropped 4 bases and J dropped 8; count of bases not matched to a gene: 5. Germline CDR1 and CDR2: SGDLS and YYNGEE. CDR3 in DNA: TGTGCCAGCAGCCCTCGGACAGGGTATTCACCCCTCCACTTT. Translated: CASSPRTGYSPLHF.

The CDR3 bases are TGTGCTAGTGGTTTTTATCCCCGTGCAACTAATGAAAAACTGTTTTTT. Protein sequence: CASGFYPRATNEKLFF. V gene TRBV12-5 combines with J gene TRBJ1-4; D call uncertain. Trimming shortened V by 3 bases and J by 0 bases, and 11 bases separated the two germline ends. The CDR3 has 16 residues. CDR1 is LGHNT, CDR2 FRNRAP, per germline.

This clone showed up just a few times. This chain links TRBV25-1 with TRBJ1-2, with 10 bases aligning to TRBD1. Germline values: CDR1 MGHDK, CDR2 SYGVNS. The junction had 6 bases not matched to a gene; V was cut back by 4 bases and J by 4 bases. This CDR3 comprises 15 residues. The CDR3 coding sequence is TGTGCCAGCAGTGCGGGGACAGGGGATTTCTATGGCTACACCTTC. It yields the protein CASSAGTGDFYGYTF.

This chain connects TRBV19 to TRBJ1-1; D unclear. Germline assignment: CDR1 LNHDA and CDR2 SQIVND (reference sequence). Trimming took off 1 base at V and 4 bases at J, with 10 bases between the two ends. The CDR3 is made up of 14 amino acids. The CDR3 coding sequence is TGTGCCAGTAGTATAGGGAGGGTGGCCACTGAAGCTTTCTTT. This gives the protein CASSIGRVATEAFF.

This clone was recorded once. The rearrangement links TRBV5-1 to TRBJ2-7; 7 bases align to TRBD1. Germline loops: CDR1 SGHRS, CDR2 YFSETQ. V lost 3 bases and J lost 6; bases outside the gene matches: 12. CDR3 length equals 15 residues. The CDR3: CASSSGQTIFGEQYF. DNA of the CDR3: TGCGCCAGCAGCTCGGGACAGACAATATTTGGCGAGCAGTACTTC. The full variable domain, rest sourced from reference TRBV5-1 and TRBJ2-7, is KAGVTQTPRYLIKTRGQQVTLSCSPISGHRSVSWYQQTPGQGLQFLFEYFSETQRNKGNFPGRFSGRQFSNSRSEMNVSTLELGDSALYLCASSSGQTIFGEQYFGPGTRLTVT.

The chain uses TRBV7-8 and TRBJ1-1; a weak D match, TRBD1 (5 bases). CDR3 size: 14 residues. The V end lost 5 bases, the J end lost 4 bases, and 14 bases lay between the germline ends. The germline V gene encodes CDR1 SGHVS and CDR2 FQNEAQ. The CDR3 spells CASSDSGGSTEAFF. As DNA, the CDR3 is TGTGCCAGCAGCGACAGTGGGGGGTCCACTGAAGCTTTCTTT. Full variable domain (missing parts from reference TRBV7-8 and TRBJ1-1): GAGVSQSPRYKVAKRGQDVALRCDPISGHVSLFWYQQALGQGPEFLTYFQNEAQLDKSGLPSDRFFAERPEGSVSTLKIQRTQQEDSAVYLCASSDSGGSTEAFFGQGTRLTVV.

This chain joins TRBV4-1 and TRBJ2-7; 11 positions match TRBD1. The CDR3 has 15 amino acids. The germline gives CDR1 MGHRA, CDR2 YSYEKL. Trimming at V came to 4 bases and at J to 3 bases, leaving 5 bases not matched to a gene. The chain's CDR3 is CASSPGQGAIYEQYF. As DNA, the CDR3 is TGCGCCAGCAGCCCCGGACAGGGGGCTATCTACGAGCAGTACTTC.

About this clone: The junction and the germline gene differ at one end; a read error may be behind it. The V and J genes are TRBV10-3 and TRBJ1-4; D is unclear. The CDR3 spans 12 residues. Germline loops: CDR1 ENHRY, CDR2 SYGVKD. For the CDR3, the DNA is TGTGCCATCAGGGGAACTGATGAAAAACTGTTTTTT. Translation gives CAIRGTDEKLFF.

This clone was recorded only once. The chain links TRBV11-3 to TRBJ2-7, with a weak D call TRBD1 (6 bases). Germline CDR1 and CDR2: SGHNT and YENEEA. V lost 1 base, J lost 0 bases, and 19 bases lay in between. CDR3 size: 18 residues. CDR3 residues: CASSLVHRGQPSSYEQYF. For the CDR3, the DNA is TGTGCCAGCAGCTTAGTACACCGGGGACAACCGAGCTCCTACGAGCAGTACTTC.

The table lists this clone with a count of one. This chain links TRBV6-4 with TRBJ2-1, with TRBD2 identical over 9 bases. Germline values: CDR1 MRHNA, CDR2 SNTAGT. The CDR3 sequence is 15 residues long. V gave up 5 bases and J gave up 4 bases; unmatched junction bases: 6. The CDR3 loop reads CASSPIAGDYNEQFF. As DNA, the CDR3 is TGTGCCAGCAGTCCCATAGCGGGGGATTACAATGAGCAGTTCTTC.

The V and J genes are TRBV27 and TRBJ1-1; D remains unclear. CDR3 length: 12 amino acids. Germline V gene lookup returns CDR1 MNHEY and CDR2 SMNVEV (reference sequence). The V and J ends lost 3 bases and 8 bases respectively, with 10 bases between them. Here the CDR3 reads CASSFVDSEAFF. CDR3 coding DNA: TGTGCCAGCAGTTTCGTAGACTCCGAAGCTTTCTTT.

The chain combines TRBV9 with TRBJ1-3; no definite D call. The CDR3 covers 17 residues. Germline lookup yields CDR1 SGDLS and CDR2 YYNGEE. Between the trimmed V and J ends, which lost 0 bases and 0 bases, there was a span of 13 bases. The CDR3 nucleotides are TGTGCCAGCAGCGTAGAAGACGGCCCGAGCTCTGGAAACACCATATATTTT. It specifies CASSVEDGPSSGNTIYF.

This chain connects TRBV5-5 to TRBJ1-5; D is unresolved. The CDR3 is made up of 16 amino acids. V was clipped by 0 bases and J by 2 bases, with 12 bases between them. Germline V CDR1 and CDR2: SGHKS, YYEKEE (reference sequence). CDR3 sequence reads: CASSLELWRGNQPQHF. CDR3 DNA sequence: TGTGCCAGCAGCTTGGAACTCTGGAGGGGCAATCAGCCCCAGCATTTT.

The chain is built from TRBV6-6 and TRBJ1-5; 8 bases align to TRBD1. In germline, CDR1 is MNHNY, CDR2 SVGAGI (reference sequence). Trimming took 5 bases from V and 0 from J; bases not matched to a gene: 9. There are 17 residues in the CDR3. This CDR3 reads CASSHLGTGGSNQPQHF. In nucleotides, the CDR3 is TGTGCCAGCAGTCATCTCGGGACAGGCGGTAGCAATCAGCCCCAGCATTTT.

The chain links TRBV7-8 to TRBJ1-2; D is unclear. Germline V lookup: CDR1 SGHVS, CDR2 FQNEAQ. The CDR3 is 14 amino acids. The germline V and J ends were trimmed by 6 bases and 0 bases, with 11 bases remaining between them. CDR3 bases: TGTGCCAGCAGTGTCGGAAATACTAACTATGGCTACACCTTC. Amino acid sequence: CASSVGNTNYGYTF.